This T cell receptor beta chain was obtained from a study of cytomegalovirus exposure and HLA in healthy donors. In regard to this clone: The antigen is undetermined.

Study results and caveats: An analysis done earlier found most TCR beta V segments productive about 87% or about 30% of the time. Within a later analysis, the majority of CMV-associated TCR beta chains appeared HLA-restricted. The study put under 200 TCR beta chains on its list as cytomegalovirus-associated.

Vbeta (60) and Jbeta (13) primers were used in the PCR. Original processing methods: Later analysis identified approximately 88 million unique TCR beta chains, approximately 11 million shared. Assay used: immunoSEQ multiplex PCR; TCRdb lists only in-frame clones, some missing. Clone size and V and J calls were adopted from that table, with D and trimming inferred from the DNA. Of some 200,000 clones listed, about 80% are singletons. V trimming: 1 base; J trimming: 4 bases; junction bases outside the gene matches: 4. In germline, CDR1 is MNHNY, CDR2 SVGAGI (reference sequence). This CDR3 spans 15 amino acids.

Source material: PBMCs. This TCR derives from an older woman in good health and CMV-seropositive. This chain connects TRBV6-6 to TRBJ1-5; 7 nucleotides match TRBD1. This CDR3 is CASSYLGQPNQPQHF. In DNA, the CDR3 is TGTGCCAGCAGTTACTTGGGACAGCCTAATCAGCCCCAGCATTTT.